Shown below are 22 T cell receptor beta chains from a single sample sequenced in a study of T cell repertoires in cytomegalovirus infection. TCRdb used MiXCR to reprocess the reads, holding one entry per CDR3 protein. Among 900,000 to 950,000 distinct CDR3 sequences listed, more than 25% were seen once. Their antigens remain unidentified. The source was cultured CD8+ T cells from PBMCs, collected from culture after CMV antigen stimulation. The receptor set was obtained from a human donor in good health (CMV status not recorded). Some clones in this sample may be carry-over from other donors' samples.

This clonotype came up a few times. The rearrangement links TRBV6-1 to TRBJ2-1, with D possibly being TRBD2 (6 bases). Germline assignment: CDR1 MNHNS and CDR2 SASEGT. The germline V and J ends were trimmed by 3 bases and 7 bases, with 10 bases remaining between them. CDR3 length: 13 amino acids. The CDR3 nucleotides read TGTGCCAGCAGTGATTTGGGAGGAAATGAGCAGTTCTTC. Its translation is CASSDLGGNEQFF.

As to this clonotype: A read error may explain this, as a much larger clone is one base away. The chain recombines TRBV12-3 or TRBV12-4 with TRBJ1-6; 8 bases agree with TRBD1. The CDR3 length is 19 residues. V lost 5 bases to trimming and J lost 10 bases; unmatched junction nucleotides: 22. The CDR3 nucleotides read TGTGCCAGCAGTCTCCCGGACAGGGTTGGGCTCATTCGCCACTCACCCCTCCACTTT. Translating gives CASSLPDRVGLIRHSPLHF.

Written as DNA, the CDR3 is TGTGCCAGCAGTTCCCGACTCGACCCTGTACCGCAGTATTTT. This codes for CASSSRLDPVPQYF. The rearrangement joins TRBV12-3 or TRBV12-4 to TRBJ2-3; D not resolved. CDR3 size: 14 residues. V was cut by 4 bases and J by 10 bases, with 18 bases left in between.

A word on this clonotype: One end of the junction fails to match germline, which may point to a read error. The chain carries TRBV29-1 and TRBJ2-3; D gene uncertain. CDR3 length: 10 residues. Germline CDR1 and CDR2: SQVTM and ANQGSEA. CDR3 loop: CSVAFPSSLF. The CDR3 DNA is TGCAGCGTTGCCTTCCCCTCGAGCCTTTTT.

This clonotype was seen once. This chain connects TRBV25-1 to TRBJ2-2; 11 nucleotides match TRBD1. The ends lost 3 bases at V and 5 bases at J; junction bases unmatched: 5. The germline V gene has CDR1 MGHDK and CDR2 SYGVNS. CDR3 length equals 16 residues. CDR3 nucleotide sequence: TGTGCCAGCAGTGACGGGGGACAGGGGGGGACCGGGGAGCTGTTTTTT. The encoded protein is CASSDGGQGGTGELFF.

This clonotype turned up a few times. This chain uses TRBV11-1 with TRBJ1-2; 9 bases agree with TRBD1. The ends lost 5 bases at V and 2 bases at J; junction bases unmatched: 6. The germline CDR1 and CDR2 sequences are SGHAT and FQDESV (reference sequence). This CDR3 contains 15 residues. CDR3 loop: CASSGRDRANYGYTF. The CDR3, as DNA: TGTGCCAGCAGCGGCCGGGACAGGGCAAACTATGGCTACACCTTC. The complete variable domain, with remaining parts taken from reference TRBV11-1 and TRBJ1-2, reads EAEVAQSPRYKITEKSQAVAFWCDPISGHATLYWYRQILGQGPELLVQFQDESVVDDSQLPKDRFSAERLKGVDSTLKIQPAELGDSAMYLCASSGRDRANYGYTFGSGTRLTVV.

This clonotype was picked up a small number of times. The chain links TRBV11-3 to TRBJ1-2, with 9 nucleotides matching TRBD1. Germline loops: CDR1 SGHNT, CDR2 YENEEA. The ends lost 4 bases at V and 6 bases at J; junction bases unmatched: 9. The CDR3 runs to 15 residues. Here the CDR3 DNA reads TGTGCCAGCAGCTACTGTCCCGGGACAGGGCATGGCTACACCTTC. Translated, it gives CASSYCPGTGHGYTF.

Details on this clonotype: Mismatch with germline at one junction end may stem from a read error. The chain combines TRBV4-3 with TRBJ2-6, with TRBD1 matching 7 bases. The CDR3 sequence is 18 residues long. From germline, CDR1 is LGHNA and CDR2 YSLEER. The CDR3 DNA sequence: TGCGCCAACAGCCAATCAGGGACAGAGAGCTCTGGGGCCAACGTCCTGACTTTC. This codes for CANSQSGTESSGANVLTF.

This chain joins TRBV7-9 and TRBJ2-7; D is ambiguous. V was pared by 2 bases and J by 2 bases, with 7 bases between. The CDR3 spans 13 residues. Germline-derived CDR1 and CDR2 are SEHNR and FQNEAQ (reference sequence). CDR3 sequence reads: CASSLLVTYEQYF. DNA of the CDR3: TGTGCCAGCAGCTTATTAGTGACCTACGAGCAGTACTTC.

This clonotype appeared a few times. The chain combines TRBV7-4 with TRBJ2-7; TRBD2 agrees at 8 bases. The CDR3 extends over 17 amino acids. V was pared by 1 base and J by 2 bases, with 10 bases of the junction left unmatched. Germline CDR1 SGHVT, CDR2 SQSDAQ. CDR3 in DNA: TGTGCCAGCAGCTTAGGGGGAGCGCGGGGGGACGCCTACGAGCAGTACGTC. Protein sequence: CASSLGGARGDAYEQYV.

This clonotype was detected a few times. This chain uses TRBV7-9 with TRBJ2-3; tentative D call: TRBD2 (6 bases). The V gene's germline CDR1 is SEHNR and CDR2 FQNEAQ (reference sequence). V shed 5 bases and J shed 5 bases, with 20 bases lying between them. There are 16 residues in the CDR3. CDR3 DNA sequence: TGTGCCAGCAGCGCACCCGGAGGGCCTACCCGAGATACGCAGTATTTT. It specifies CASSAPGGPTRDTQYF. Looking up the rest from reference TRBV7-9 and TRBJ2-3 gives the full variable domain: DTGVSQNPRHKITKRGQNVTFRCDPISEHNRLYWYRQTLGQGPEFLTYFQNEAQLEKSRLLSDRFSAERPKGSFSTLEIQRTEQGDSAMYLCASSAPGGPTRDTQYFGPGTRLTVL.

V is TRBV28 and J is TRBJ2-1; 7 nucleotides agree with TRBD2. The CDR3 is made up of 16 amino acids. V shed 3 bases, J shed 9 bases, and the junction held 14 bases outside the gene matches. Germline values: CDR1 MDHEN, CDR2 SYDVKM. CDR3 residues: CASSLREIPGTGEQFF. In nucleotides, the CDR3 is TGTGCCAGCAGTTTGCGGGAGATCCCCGGGACGGGTGAGCAGTTCTTC.

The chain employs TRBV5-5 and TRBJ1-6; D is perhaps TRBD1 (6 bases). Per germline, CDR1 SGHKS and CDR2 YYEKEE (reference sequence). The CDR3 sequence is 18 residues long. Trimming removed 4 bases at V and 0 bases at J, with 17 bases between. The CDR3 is CASSRDGTMSSYNSPLHF. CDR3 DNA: TGTGCCAGCAGCCGTGATGGGACAATGAGCTCCTATAATTCACCCCTCCACTTT. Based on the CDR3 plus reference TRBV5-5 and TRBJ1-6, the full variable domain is DAGVTQSPTHLIKTRGQQVTLRCSPISGHKSVSWYQQVLGQGPQFIFQYYEKEERGRGNFPDRFSARQFPNYSSELNVNALLLGDSALYLCASSRDGTMSSYNSPLHFGNGTRLTVT.

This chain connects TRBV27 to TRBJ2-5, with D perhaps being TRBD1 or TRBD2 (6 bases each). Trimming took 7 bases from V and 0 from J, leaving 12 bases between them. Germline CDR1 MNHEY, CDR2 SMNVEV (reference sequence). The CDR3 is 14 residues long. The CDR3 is CASKEGGDQETQYF. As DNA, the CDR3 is TGTGCCAGCAAGGAGGGGGGCGACCAAGAGACCCAGTACTTC.

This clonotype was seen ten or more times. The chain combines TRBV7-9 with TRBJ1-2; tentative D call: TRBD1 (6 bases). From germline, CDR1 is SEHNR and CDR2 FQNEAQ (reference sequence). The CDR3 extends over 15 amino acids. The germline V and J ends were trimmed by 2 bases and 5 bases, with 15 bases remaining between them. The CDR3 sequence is CASSLLGGDVYGYTF. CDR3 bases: TGTGCCAGCAGCTTATTGGGGGGCGACGTATATGGCTACACCTTC.

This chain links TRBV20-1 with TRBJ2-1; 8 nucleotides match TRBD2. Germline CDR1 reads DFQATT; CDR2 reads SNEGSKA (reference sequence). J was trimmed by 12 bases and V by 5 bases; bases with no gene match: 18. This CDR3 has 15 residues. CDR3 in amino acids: CSARGLATYNVGQFF. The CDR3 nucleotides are TGCAGTGCTCGAGGACTAGCTACCTACAATGTTGGGCAGTTCTTC.

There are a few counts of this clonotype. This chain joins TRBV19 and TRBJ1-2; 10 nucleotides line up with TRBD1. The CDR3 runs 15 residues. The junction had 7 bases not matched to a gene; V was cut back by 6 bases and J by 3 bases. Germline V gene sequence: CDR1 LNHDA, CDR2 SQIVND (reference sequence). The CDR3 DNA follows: TGTGCCAGTAGCCCCGGGACAGGGGTCTACTATGGCTACACCTTC. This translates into CASSPGTGVYYGYTF.

The CDR3 DNA is TGTGCCATCAGTGAGAGCAAAGGGCGCGGCGCTGAAGCTTTCTTT. Protein: CAISESKGRGAEAFF. The chain carries TRBV10-3 and TRBJ1-1; D ambiguous. Between the trimmed V and J ends, which lost 2 bases and 6 bases, there was a span of 16 bases. The CDR3 totals 15 residues. Germline loops: CDR1 ENHRY, CDR2 SYGVKD.

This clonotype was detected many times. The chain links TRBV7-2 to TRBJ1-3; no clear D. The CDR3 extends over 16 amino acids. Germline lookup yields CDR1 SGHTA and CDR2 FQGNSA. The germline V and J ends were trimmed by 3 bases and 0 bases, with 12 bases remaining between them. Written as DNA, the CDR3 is TGTGCCAGCAGCTTCAGCTGGACGGACTCTGGAAACACCATATATTTT. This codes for CASSFSWTDSGNTIYF.

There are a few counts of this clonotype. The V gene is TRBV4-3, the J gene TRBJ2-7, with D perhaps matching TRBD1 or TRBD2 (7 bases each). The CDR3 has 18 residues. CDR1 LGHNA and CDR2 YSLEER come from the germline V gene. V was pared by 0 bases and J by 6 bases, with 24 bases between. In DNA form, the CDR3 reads TGCGCCAGCAGCCAAGATACGGGGGGACAGCCCCCGGCGGGCGAGCAGTACTTC. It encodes CASSQDTGGQPPAGEQYF.

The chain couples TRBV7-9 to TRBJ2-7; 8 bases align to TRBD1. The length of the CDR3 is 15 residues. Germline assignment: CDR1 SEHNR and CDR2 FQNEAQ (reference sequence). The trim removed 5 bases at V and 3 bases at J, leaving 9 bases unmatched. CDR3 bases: TGTGCCAGCAGCCATCGACAGGGGATCTACTACGAGCAGTACTTC. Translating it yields CASSHRQGIYYEQYF. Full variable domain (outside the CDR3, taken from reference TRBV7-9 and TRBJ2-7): DTGVSQNPRHKITKRGQNVTFRCDPISEHNRLYWYRQTLGQGPEFLTYFQNEAQLEKSRLLSDRFSAERPKGSFSTLEIQRTEQGDSAMYLCASSHRQGIYYEQYFGPGTRLTVT.

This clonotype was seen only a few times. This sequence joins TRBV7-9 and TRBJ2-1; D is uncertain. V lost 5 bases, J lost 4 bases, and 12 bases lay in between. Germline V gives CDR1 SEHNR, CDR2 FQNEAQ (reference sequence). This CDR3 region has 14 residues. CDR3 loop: CASSRYDKYNEQFF. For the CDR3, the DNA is TGTGCCAGCAGCCGCTACGACAAATACAATGAGCAGTTCTTC. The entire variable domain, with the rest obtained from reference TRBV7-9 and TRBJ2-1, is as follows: DTGVSQNPRHKITKRGQNVTFRCDPISEHNRLYWYRQTLGQGPEFLTYFQNEAQLEKSRLLSDRFSAERPKGSFSTLEIQRTEQGDSAMYLCASSRYDKYNEQFFGPGTRLTVL.